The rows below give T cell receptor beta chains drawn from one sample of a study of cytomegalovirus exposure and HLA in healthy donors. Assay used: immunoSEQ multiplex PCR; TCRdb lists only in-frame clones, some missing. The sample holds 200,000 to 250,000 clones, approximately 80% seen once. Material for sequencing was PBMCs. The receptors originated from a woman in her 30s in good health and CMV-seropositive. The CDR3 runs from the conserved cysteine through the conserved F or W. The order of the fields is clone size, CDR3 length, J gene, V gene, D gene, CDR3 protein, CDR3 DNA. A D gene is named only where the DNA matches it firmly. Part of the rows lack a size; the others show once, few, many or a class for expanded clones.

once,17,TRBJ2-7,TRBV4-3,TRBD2,CASSQAVSGRASYEQYF,TGCGCCAGCAGCCAAGCGGTTAGCGGGAGGGCCTCGTACGAGCAGTACTTC
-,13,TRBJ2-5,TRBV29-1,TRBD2,CSVEAGDKETQYF,TGCAGCGTTGAGGCGGGAGATAAGGAGACCCAGTACTTC
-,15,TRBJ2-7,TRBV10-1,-,CASSESVGARNEQYF,TGCGCCAGCAGTGAGTCGGTGGGGGCTCGGAACGAGCAGTACTTC
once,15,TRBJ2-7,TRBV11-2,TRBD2,CASSLVAAGAEEQYF,TGTGCCAGCAGCTTAGTGGCAGCGGGAGCTGAAGAGCAGTACTTC
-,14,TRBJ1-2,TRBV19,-,CASSSLGQPYGYTF,TGTGCCAGTAGTTCGTTAGGACAGCCCTATGGCTACACCTTC
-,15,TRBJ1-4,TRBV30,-,CAWVPVSGNNEKLFF,TGTGCCTGGGTACCCGTCTCAGGGAACAATGAAAAACTGTTTTTT
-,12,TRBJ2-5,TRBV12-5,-,CASGWEAETQYF,TGTGCTAGTGGTTGGGAGGCGGAGACCCAGTACTTC
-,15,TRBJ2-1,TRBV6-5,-,CASSLILSSYNEQFF,TGTGCCAGCAGCCTCATCTTGAGCTCCTACAATGAGCAGTTCTTC
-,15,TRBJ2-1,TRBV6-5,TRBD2,CASSFGLAAYNEQFF,TGTGCCAGCAGTTTCGGACTAGCGGCCTACAATGAGCAGTTCTTC
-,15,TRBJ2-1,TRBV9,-,CASSVEWAGYNEQFF,TGTGCCAGCAGCGTAGAGTGGGCAGGTTACAATGAGCAGTTCTTC
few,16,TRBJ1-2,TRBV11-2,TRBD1,CASSQRGDSLNYGYTF,TGTGCCAGCAGCCAAAGAGGGGACAGCCTTAACTATGGCTACACCTTC
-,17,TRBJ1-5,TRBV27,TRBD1,CASSLSGLYRGLQPQHF,TGTGCCAGCAGTTTATCTGGGTTGTACAGGGGGCTTCAGCCCCAGCATTTT
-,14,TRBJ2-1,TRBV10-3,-,CATTSLGQNNEQFF,TGTGCCACTACTAGCCTGGGTCAGAACAATGAGCAGTTCTTC
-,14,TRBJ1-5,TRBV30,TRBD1,CAWSSRGLFQPQHF,TGTGCCTGGAGTTCCAGGGGGCTATTTCAGCCCCAGCATTTT
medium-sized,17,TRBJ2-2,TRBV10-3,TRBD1,CAISPQPGTGKSGELFF,TGTGCCATCAGTCCCCAACCCGGGACAGGAAAGTCCGGGGAGCTGTTTTTT
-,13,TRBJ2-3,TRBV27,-,CASSLRTPNTQYF,TGTGCCAGCAGTTTACGCACCCCGAATACGCAGTATTTT